This T cell receptor (beta chain) originates from a study of regulatory T cells in long-lasting Graves disease. Study conclusions and caveats: Newly diagnosed patients had higher TCR diversity than persistent Graves' patients did. Persistent disease preferred TRBV28, TRBJ1-2 and TRBJ2-5; new disease, TRBV20-1 and TRBJ2-1.

The time point here: persistent/refractory GD, antithyroid drugs over 5 years with positive TRAb. Scientists built the TCR library using RNA that was extracted from PBMCs. American Thyroid Association guidelines served as the basis for diagnosing Graves' disease. Building the TCR beta libraries relied on iRepertoire HTBI primers, and CDR3 regions underwent Arm-PCR. TCRdb itself ran the multiplex PCR reads through MiXCR, one entry per CDR3 protein. The data show about 660,000 distinct CDR3 sequences, with roughly 30% seen just once and under 55% held by the top ten. A note on this clonotype: What it binds is not known.

The CDR3 extends over 13 amino acids. Losses at the gene ends were 9 bases for V and 1 base for J; bases not matched to a gene: 4. Germline-derived CDR1 and CDR2 are SNHLY and FYNNEI. This material consisted of peripheral blood mononuclear cells (PBMCs), taken when the disease was refractory, from a patient treated with antithyroid drugs. This receptor was obtained from a female donor with Graves disease. This chain connects TRBV2 to TRBJ1-1; 8 nucleotides agree with TRBD1. The CDR3 sequence is CARGQGSNTEAFF. CDR3 bases: TGTGCCAGAGGACAGGGATCGAACACTGAAGCTTTCTTT. The full variable domain, with the rest looked up from reference TRBV2 and TRBJ1-1, is EPEVTQTPSHQVTQMGQEVILRCVPISNHLYFYWYRQILGQKVEFLVSFYNNEISEKSEIFDDQFSVERPDGSNFTLKIRSTKLEDSAMYFCARGQGSNTEAFFGQGTRLTVV.